The rows below give T cell receptor beta chains drawn from one sample of a study of T cell responses to AZD1222 COVID-19 vaccine. The assay was immunoSEQ multiplex PCR, and TCRdb's table has in-frame clones only and misses some. This sample yields some 150,000 clones, of which 88% are seen a single time; roughly 2.9% belongs to the top ten. Sequencing used peripheral blood, obtained on day 0 of AZD1222 vaccination. The origin of the receptors is an adult in good health. CDR3s include the opening cysteine and the closing phenylalanine or tryptophan. A D gene is named only where the DNA matches it firmly. The listing skips clone size in some rows; elsewhere it reads once, few, many or a size class.

cdr3_nt cdr3_aa clone_size d_call v_call cdr3_length j_call
TGTGCCAGCAGTTACGCGCTCGGGTTAAATCAGCCCCAGCATTTT CASSYALGLNQPQHF once NA TRBV6-5 15 TRBJ1-5
TGTGCCAGCAGCGCCGGGCTTTCGGGGGCCGAGCAGTACTTC CASSAGLSGAEQYF NA NA TRBV9 14 TRBJ2-7
TGTGCCAGTAGGGACAGGGGGAATTCACCCCTCCACTTT CASRDRGNSPLHF NA TRBD1 TRBV19 13 TRBJ1-6
TGTGCCAGCAGACACACCGGGACAGGGAACACTGAAGCTTTCTTT CASRHTGTGNTEAFF NA TRBD1 TRBV6-5 15 TRBJ1-1
TGTGCCAGCAGCTTAGTTTATAGGGGCAGTGAAGCTTTCTTT CASSLVYRGSEAFF NA NA TRBV7-2 14 TRBJ1-1
TGTGCCAGCTCGCTTGGAAAACTGTTTTTT CASSLGKLFF NA NA TRBV2 10 TRBJ1-4
TGTGCCAGCAGCCCGTCCTCTGGAAACACCATATATTTT CASSPSSGNTIYF NA NA TRBV14 13 TRBJ1-3
TGCGCCAGCTCCCCCAGGGGAGGAGATCAGCCCCAGCATTTT CASSPRGGDQPQHF NA NA TRBV5-1 14 TRBJ1-5
TGTGCCAGCTCCTCGGGACAGGGGATGAATAGCAATCAGCCCCAGCATTTT CASSSGQGMNSNQPQHF NA TRBD1 TRBV18 17 TRBJ1-5
TGTGCCACCAGCAGATCGGGACAGTCGGCCTTCTATGGCTACACCTTC CATSRSGQSAFYGYTF NA TRBD1 TRBV15 16 TRBJ1-2
TGTGCCAGCAGCCGAAAAGCGGGGACCAATTCACCCCTCCACTTT CASSRKAGTNSPLHF few NA TRBV21-1 15 TRBJ1-6
TGCGCCAGCAGCTTGGGGGCGTTAATCACAGATACGCAGTATTTT CASSLGALITDTQYF NA NA TRBV5-1 15 TRBJ2-3
TGTGCCAGCACGAGGGGGCCTCAGAACACTGAAGCTTTCTTT CASTRGPQNTEAFF NA TRBD1 TRBV6-5 14 TRBJ1-1
TGTGCCAGCAGTTACGGCCAGGGGGCGAAATATGGCTACACCTTC CASSYGQGAKYGYTF NA TRBD1 TRBV6-6 15 TRBJ1-2
TGTGCCACCAGCACTGACAGGGGGCCCTACGAGCAGTACTTC CATSTDRGPYEQYF NA TRBD1 TRBV15 14 TRBJ2-7
TGTGCCTCCCGGGCGGGGGTTCTCCTGGGCGGGGAGCTGTTTTTT CASRAGVLLGGELFF once TRBD2 TRBV7-2 15 TRBJ2-2
TGTGCCAGCAGCGGACATCTGAACACTGAAGCTTTCTTT CASSGHLNTEAFF NA NA TRBV6-6 13 TRBJ1-1
TGTGCCAGCAGCGGTCGGGGGGAGAACACTGAAGCTTTCTTT CASSGRGENTEAFF NA NA TRBV7-2 14 TRBJ1-1
TGTGCCAGCAGTGAAGAGGTCAGCTACGAGCAGTACTTC CASSEEVSYEQYF NA NA TRBV6-1 13 TRBJ2-7
TGTGCCAGCAGCCCGGAGGGACAGGGGGCGTTTGAGACCCAGTACTTC CASSPEGQGAFETQYF NA TRBD1 TRBV5-4 16 TRBJ2-5
TGTGCCAGTAGCCTACAGGGCGGTGAAAAACTGTTTTTT CASSLQGGEKLFF NA NA TRBV19 13 TRBJ1-4
TGTGCCAGCAGCTTTCCTAACTACGAGCAGTACTTC CASSFPNYEQYF NA NA TRBV5-5 12 TRBJ2-7
TGTGCCAGCAGCCCCGACGAGCAGTACTTC CASSPDEQYF NA NA TRBV28 10 TRBJ2-7
TGTGCCAGTAGTAGCAGTCTGAACACTGAAGCTTTCTTT CASSSSLNTEAFF NA NA TRBV19 13 TRBJ1-1
TGTGCCAGCAGCCGTATTGCAACTAATGAAAAACTGTTTTTT CASSRIATNEKLFF NA NA TRBV11-1 14 TRBJ1-4
TGTGCCAGCAGCCCTCTTCCGGGACTAGCCATCTACAATGAGCAGTTCTTC CASSPLPGLAIYNEQFF NA TRBD2 TRBV3-1/TRBV3-2 17 TRBJ2-1
TGTGCCAGCAGTTACTCCCCCCCGAGGGCTGCAGATACGCAGTATTTT CASSYSPPRAADTQYF NA NA TRBV6-2/TRBV6-3 16 TRBJ2-3
TGTGCCAGCAGTGGGACGTTCACCGGGGAGCTGTTTTTT CASSGTFTGELFF NA NA TRBV2 13 TRBJ2-2
TGTGCCAGCAGCCTGCGACCGGCGCAAGAGACCCAGTACTTC CASSLRPAQETQYF NA NA TRBV9 14 TRBJ2-5
TGTGCCACCGGGAGCCAGGGGGCCCTTTCCGGGGAGCTGTTTTTT CATGSQGALSGELFF once TRBD1 TRBV2 15 TRBJ2-2
TGTGCCAGCAGCTTGGGGACAGGGGGCAGGGAGACCCAGTACTTC CASSLGTGGRETQYF NA TRBD1 TRBV7-8 15 TRBJ2-5
TGTGCCAGCTCACTAACCGGGGGGAGACAGCCCCAGCATTTT CASSLTGGRQPQHF once NA TRBV18 14 TRBJ1-5
TGTGCCATCAGTGAGTCGACAGGGTCCTACGAGCAGTACTTC CAISESTGSYEQYF few TRBD1 TRBV10-3 14 TRBJ2-7
TGCGCCAGCAGTGAGGGGCCAGGGGACAATCAGCCCCAGCATTTT CASSEGPGDNQPQHF NA NA TRBV10-1 15 TRBJ1-5
TGTGCCAGCAGTGAATGGGGACCTGGGGGGAGAACCACTGAAGCTTTCTTT CASSEWGPGGRTTEAFF NA NA TRBV6-1 17 TRBJ1-1
TGTGCCAGCAGTCAGGGACTAGTAGGGGTCTACGAGCAGTACTTC CASSQGLVGVYEQYF NA TRBD2 TRBV28 15 TRBJ2-7
TGTGCCAGCAGCTCGCCAGTGAACACTGAAGCTTTCTTT CASSSPVNTEAFF NA NA TRBV7-8 13 TRBJ1-1
TGTGCCAGCAGCTTAGCGGGTACAGGAACAGAGCCCCAGCATTTT CASSLAGTGTEPQHF NA NA TRBV7-8 15 TRBJ1-5
TGTGCCAGCAGCTTACAGAGGAACTATGGCTACACCTTC CASSLQRNYGYTF NA NA TRBV6-2/TRBV6-3 13 TRBJ1-2
TGTGCCAGCAGCTTGTTCACAGGGGGCTTCTATGGCTACACCTTC CASSLFTGGFYGYTF NA TRBD1 TRBV5-4 15 TRBJ1-2
TGTGCCAGCAGCCCCGGAAGTCGGTACGAGCAGTACTTC CASSPGSRYEQYF few NA TRBV9 13 TRBJ2-7
TGTGCCAGCTCACCCCGGGACGCTAATGAAAAACTGTTTTTT CASSPRDANEKLFF NA NA TRBV18 14 TRBJ1-4
TGTGCCAGCAGCCCGAATCCTGCAACTAATGAAAAACTGTTTTTT CASSPNPATNEKLFF NA NA TRBV9 15 TRBJ1-4
TGCGCCAGCAGGGACTTATTTGGTTTGGGGCGGGGGAATTCACCCCTCCACTTT CASRDLFGLGRGNSPLHF NA NA TRBV10-2 18 TRBJ1-6
TGCGCCAGCAGCCAAGATTGGGGGGGGGCCCGAGAGACCCAGTACTTC CASSQDWGGARETQYF NA NA TRBV4-3 16 TRBJ2-5
TGTGCCAGCAGTGAATTCCGGAATAATCAGCCCCAGCATTTT CASSEFRNNQPQHF once NA TRBV2 14 TRBJ1-5
TGTGCCAGCAACCAGGACTCTGGAAACACCATATATTTT CASNQDSGNTIYF NA NA TRBV2 13 TRBJ1-3
TGTGCCAGCAGTTTCGACAGGAATCAGCCCCAGCATTTT CASSFDRNQPQHF NA NA TRBV12-3/TRBV12-4 13 TRBJ1-5
TGTGCCAGCATCCCGACAGGGCTATCTACTGAAGCTTTCTTT CASIPTGLSTEAFF NA TRBD1 TRBV6-5 14 TRBJ1-1
TGTGCCAGCAGCCAAGTGACTAGCGCGCAGAATGAGCAGTTCTTC CASSQVTSAQNEQFF NA TRBD2 TRBV4-2 15 TRBJ2-1
TGTGCCAGCAGCGTAGACGGCCGAAATCGGGGAAACACCATATATTTT CASSVDGRNRGNTIYF NA NA TRBV9 16 TRBJ1-3
TGTGCCAGTACCCCTCCTGGGAGGGACACTGAAGCTTTCTTT CASTPPGRDTEAFF NA NA TRBV19 14 TRBJ1-1
TGCGCCAGCAGCTTTGGACAGGGTAGCACAGATACGCAGTATTTT CASSFGQGSTDTQYF NA TRBD1 TRBV5-1 15 TRBJ2-3
TGTGCCAGCAGCCCCTGGGACTACACCGGGGAGCTGTTTTTT CASSPWDYTGELFF NA NA TRBV3-1/TRBV3-2 14 TRBJ2-2
TGTGCCAGCAGCAAGGGACAGGTGGGGTACGAGCAGTACTTC CASSKGQVGYEQYF NA TRBD1 TRBV7-2 14 TRBJ2-7
TGTGCCAGCAGCTTAGATGTCGGAGAAGATACGCAGTATTTT CASSLDVGEDTQYF NA NA TRBV11-3 14 TRBJ2-3
TGTGCCAGTACTACGGGTTTAGGGGGGGCCCGCGAGCAGTACTTC CASTTGLGGAREQYF NA NA TRBV19 15 TRBJ2-7
TGTGCCAGCAGCTTAAAGGGTTGGGAGACCCAGTACTTC CASSLKGWETQYF NA NA TRBV11-1 13 TRBJ2-5
TGTGCCAGCAGGGGGGGCGGGAATGACTACGAGCAGTACTTC CASRGGGNDYEQYF NA NA TRBV28 14 TRBJ2-7
TGTGCCAGCAGCTCTGACTACGAGCAGTACTTC CASSSDYEQYF NA NA TRBV7-9 11 TRBJ2-7